The sequence of this TCR beta chain was determined in a study of cytomegalovirus exposure and HLA in healthy donors. Study conclusions and caveats: For most TCR beta V segments, an earlier analysis put the productive rate at about 90% or about 30% of the time. Later analysis showed most CMV-associated TCR beta chains appearing HLA-restricted.

Trimming stripped 5 bases from V and 1 base from J, with 12 bases between. This CDR3 has 15 amino acids. The germline V gene encodes CDR1 LNHDA and CDR2 SQIVND (reference sequence). Notes on this clone: Its matching antigen is unknown.

The PCR ran on 60 Vbeta and 13 Jbeta primers. Assay used: immunoSEQ multiplex PCR; TCRdb lists only in-frame clones, some missing. The ten top clones account for 3.6%, within a sample of 90,000 to 150,000 clones. In nominal health when sampled, donors likely had unrecorded immune exposures nonetheless. This chain links TRBV19 with TRBJ2-1, with a possible D match to TRBD1 (6 bases). This clonotype was obtained from a man aged 18 to 30 in good health and CMV-seronegative. Sequencing was carried out using PBMCs. The CDR3 DNA follows: TGTGCCAGTAGTCCACAGGGAAAATCCTACAATGAGCAGTTCTTC. Protein sequence: CASSPQGKSYNEQFF.